This entry describes one T cell receptor (beta chain). It has no known antigen specificity. No base quality values were provided; no much bigger clone lies one nucleotide off. Germline trimming amounts to 6 bases on V and 5 bases on J, with 13 as the count of junction bases outside the gene matches. The CDR3 starts with the cysteine, ends with the phenylalanine, and has 17 residues. Only the CDR3 portion is preserved as DNA: 51 bases, with reading frame beginning at the first base. CDR1 MDHEN and CDR2 SYDVKM were looked up in the germline V gene. Inclusion was restricted to participants for whom at least one PBMC sample before ART initiation and at least two post-ART samples were available. Treatment was received in the United States of America by all participants with HIV. Before DNA extraction, cryopreserved samples of roughly 1-10 million PBMC were thawed and washed. At the time of the earliest PBMC sample, participants with HIV were aged between about 23 and 54 years. PBMC samples from each participant spanned 1-4 timepoints before ART initiation and 2-8 timepoints after ART initiation, with a median of 7 samples. Serial HIV viral load, CD4+ T-cell count, ART history and demographic data were obtained for every participant. Genomic DNA was extracted from unsorted PBMC with a Qiagen kit on a QIAcube, with processing performed in batches of 12 samples.

This entry comes from a study of long-term antiretroviral therapy in people with HIV (dated by TCRdb to about 2022). About the investigation overall: The earliest samples were collected approximately a decade before the 2015 WHO recommendation for immediate ART, a period when ART was typically delayed until CD4 counts fell. Whether ART initiation and durable HIV suppression were associated with changes in peripheral blood TRB repertoire composition and diversity was tested in a retrospective serial study. Of the 30 participants with HIV, about a dozen were female. From some 33 adults with confirmed HIV infection, the cohort provided approximately 190 cryopreserved PBMC samples, gathered serially across a mean of about six years (range 1-12). No cross-contamination during QIAcube processing was shown when test extractions of a monoclonal T-cell line were performed alongside approximately 32 polyclonal samples.

The immunoSEQ hsTCRB v3.0 assay was used at survey level resolution for TRB variable region sequencing. The targeted TRB sequencing depth was about 35,000-55,000 T-cell genomes per sample. Pooled TRB libraries were sequenced on an Illumina MiSeq with a v3 150-cycle kit. As for how the authors treated the data: Repertoire analysis was performed in R inside a reproducible Nextflow workflow that covered QC, data transformation and analysis. LymphoSeq2, an R package for AIRR-Seq data exploration, was used to implement custom analyses. Four samples yielding fewer than 5000 total TRB sequences were excluded, leaving roughly 200 analyzed HIV repertoires. Among the approximately 180 retained HIV repertoires, about 60 were collected before ART initiation and fewer than 150 were collected after ART initiation. Repertoires were downsampled to 5000 TRB nucleotide sequences, and summary statistics were averaged over 100 downsampling iterations. Only TRB sequences with CDR3 regions of at least seven amino acids were retained for analysis. Diversity was measured with a Shannon entropy-derived clonality score and the Gini coefficient. In repertoire networks, the top 5000 CDR3 amino acid sequences were linked whenever an edit distance of one separated two sequences. For TRB CDR3 amino acid sequences, antigen specificity groups and MHC restriction were predicted with GLIPH2. To flag known CMV, EBV, HIV or tissue antigen associations, CDR3 amino acid sequences were matched against VDJdb and McPAS-TCR. Pre-ART, post-ART and control groups were compared with Wilcoxon signed-rank tests and Holm-Bonferroni correction. Entries here come from immuneACCESS through TCRdb and include only in-frame sequences with V and J called. Some clones fail to appear in such tables; in the studies checked, an unresolved V gene covers under half of the shortfall, and the cause of the remainder is unknown. That table supplies the V and J calls and clone size; D and trimming were determined from the DNA. Within this sample are about 25,000 clones, with roughly 80% of them counted one time only. Of the sample, around 10% is held by the ten largest clones.

On the study overall, not on this receptor specifically: Inferences about post-ART repertoire changes are limited because no data were available on ART adherence, viral resistance or therapy changes. Unsorted PBMC were profiled instead of sorted CD4+ and CD8+ T cells because pre-ART samples had limited cell numbers. Because PBMC availability was limited, only the TCR beta chain was sequenced, with no alpha chain pairing. The repertoire was dominated across all time points by expanded TRB clones identified before ART initiation, although this dominance was seen to fluctuate and to decrease in many PLHIV after ART. A significant increase in TRB diversity was found to be associated with ART initiation, although TRB diversity was observed to remain significantly below that of transplant donor controls even after long-term ART. Samples dated from the mid-2000s to the late 2010s, and the ART regimens used may be less effective than current ones. Compared with controls, HIV repertoires had narrower CDR3 length ranges, and the network structure pointed to an antigen-experienced repertoire that shifted only slightly toward naive after ART.

This TCR derives from a man aged 25 to 40 with HIV. Sequenced material: unsorted PBMCs, taken 2.1 years after starting antiretroviral therapy. The V gene is TRBV28 and the J gene is TRBJ2-3; 11 junctional bases match TRBD2. The CDR3 region reads CASSSTFSGRAGDTQYF. The nucleotide sequence is given as TGTGCCAGCAGCTCAACCTTTAGCGGGAGGGCCGGAGATACGCAGTATTTT.